Following are 2 T cell receptor beta chains from one sample sequenced in a study of PD-1 blockade in classical Hodgkin lymphoma. Time point noted: cycle 4 day 1 (C4D1), after 5 to 7 weeks of nivolumab. Every patient had relapsed following autologous stem cell transplantation, and cohorts differed in brentuximab vedotin exposure. The data were produced by immunoSEQ multiplex PCR, yet TCRdb's version contains in-frame clones alone and is incomplete. The sample yields 45,000 to 55,000 clones, under 80% seen once. The sequenced sample was peripheral blood mononuclear cells (PBMCs), obtained before the fourth cycle of nivolumab. Receptors were obtained from a human donor with classical Hodgkin lymphoma.

The rearrangement joins TRBV30 to TRBJ1-2; TRBD1 agrees at 10 bases. V was pared by 1 base and J by 6 bases, with 8 bases of the junction left unmatched. CDR3 length: 15 residues. CDR1 and CDR2 (germline): GTSNPN, SVGIG (reference sequence). The CDR3 here is CAWSAPDRGINGYTF. DNA for the CDR3: TGTGCCTGGAGTGCCCCGGACAGGGGGATCAATGGCTACACCTTC.

With regard to this clone: A much larger clone differs by one base, so this may be a read error. Other DNA sequences of this sample code for an identical CDR3. This chain joins TRBV19 and TRBJ2-7, with TRBD1 matching over 10 bases. The CDR3 has 15 residues. The junction had 5 bases not matched to a gene; V was cut back by 6 bases and J by 0 bases. CDR1 and CDR2 (germline): LNHDA, SQIVND (reference sequence). In DNA, the CDR3 is TGTGCCAGTAGCCGGGGACAGGGGTTCTCCTACGAGCAGTACTTC. Its translation: CASSRGQGFSYEQYF. Complete variable domain (other parts from reference TRBV19 and TRBJ2-7): DGGITQSPKYLFRKEGQNVTLSCEQNLNHDAMYWYRQDPGQGLRLIYYSQIVNDFQKGDIAEGYSVSREKKESFPLTVTSAQKNPTAFYLCASSRGQGFSYEQYFGPGTRLTVT.